The 2 T cell receptor beta chains below come from one sample, sequenced in a study of T cell responses to AZD1222 COVID-19 vaccine. The repertoire was sequenced with immunoSEQ multiplex PCR; TCRdb's copy has only in-frame clones and lacks some. In the table there are approximately 120,000 clones, roughly 88% of which are singletons. The material sequenced was peripheral blood, taken 28 days after the second AZD1222 dose. Receptors originate from an adult who received the AZD1222 COVID-19 vaccine.

This sequence joins TRBV29-1 and TRBJ2-2, with D hard to call. In germline, CDR1 is SQVTM, CDR2 ANQGSEA. Trimming left V 7 bases short and J 7 bases short, with 16 bases between. This CDR3 is built from 13 residues. Here the CDR3 DNA reads TGCAGCGCAGACGGCCGGACCGTCGGGGAGCTGTTTTTT. Protein product: CSADGRTVGELFF.

In this sample, this clone turned up once. This chain joins TRBV18 and TRBJ2-5; D possibly corresponds to TRBD1 (6 bases). This CDR3 has 14 residues. V gave up 3 bases and J gave up 0 bases, with 8 bases separating them. Germline-derived CDR1 and CDR2 are KGHSH and LQKENI. DNA of the CDR3: TGTGCCAGCTCACCTGACAGGTACCAAGAGACCCAGTACTTC. The encoded protein is CASSPDRYQETQYF. The entire variable domain, with the rest obtained from reference TRBV18 and TRBJ2-5, is as follows: NAGVMQNPRHLVRRRGQEARLRCSPMKGHSHVYWYRQLPEEGLKFMVYLQKENIIDESGMPKERFSAEFPKEGPSILRIQQVVRGDSAAYFCASSPDRYQETQYFGPGTRLLVL.